The 21 T cell receptor beta chains in this list originate from one sample, sequenced in a study of early T cells in non-severe SARS-CoV-2 infection. Each CDR3 protein gets one entry after TCRdb re-called the 5' RACE reads with MiXCR. The sample has about 69,000 distinct CDR3 sequences, approximately 10% seen once. The sequenced sample was whole blood. The receptors derive from an adult who was a healthcare worker with PCR-confirmed SARS-CoV-2 infection or an uninfected control (not recorded which).

This clonotype turned up a few times. The V call is TRBV18, the J call TRBJ2-7; 8 bases match TRBD2. The V gene's germline CDR1 is KGHSH and CDR2 LQKENI. V was pared by 2 bases and J by 2 bases, with 8 bases of the junction left unmatched. The CDR3 is 16 amino acids. For the CDR3, the DNA is TGTGCCAGCTCACCAAGGGGCAGCGGGAGAGCCTACGAGCAGTACTTC. It translates to CASSPRGSGRAYEQYF.

The chain recombines TRBV7-2 with TRBJ1-5; D remains ambiguous. This CDR3 spans 17 amino acids. CDR1 and CDR2 from the germline V gene are SGHTA and FQGNSA. The V end was cut by 5 bases, the J end by 6 bases, with 23 bases between. In nucleotides, the CDR3 is TGTGCCAGCAGCCCGGAGCGGATGACAACCTCCGGTCAGCCCCAGCATTTT. This gives the protein CASSPERMTTSGQPQHF.

V gene TRBV3-1 combines with J gene TRBJ1-1; 7 bases line up with TRBD1. V was clipped by 0 bases and J by 0 bases; unmatched bases: 4. CDR1 LGHDT and CDR2 YNNKEL come from the germline V gene (reference sequence). The CDR3 runs to 16 residues. CDR3 sequence: CASSQDEGAMNTEAFF. CDR3 DNA sequence: TGTGCCAGCAGCCAAGATGAGGGGGCGATGAACACTGAAGCTTTCTTT. Drawing the rest from reference TRBV3-1 and TRBJ1-1, the complete variable domain is DTAVSQTPKYLVTQMGNDKSIKCEQNLGHDTMYWYKQDSKKFLKIMFSYNNKELIINETVPNRFSPKSPDKAHLNLHINSLELGDSAVYFCASSQDEGAMNTEAFFGQGTRLTVV.

V is TRBV6-6 and J is TRBJ2-1; D uncertain. The V end was cut by 2 bases, the J end by 4 bases, with 9 bases between. Germline loops: CDR1 MNHNY, CDR2 SVGAGI (reference sequence). The CDR3 length is 14 residues. CDR3 sequence: CASSYTRVYNEQFF. The CDR3 DNA follows: TGTGCCAGCAGTTACACCCGGGTTTACAATGAGCAGTTCTTC.

The chain links TRBV10-3 to TRBJ2-2, with 8 bases fitting TRBD1. The germline CDR1 and CDR2 sequences are ENHRY and SYGVKD. Germline trimming cut 6 bases from V and 2 bases from J; bases unmatched to any gene: 2. The CDR3 is made up of 14 amino acids. The CDR3 here is CAIRTGANTGELFF. The CDR3 DNA reads as TGTGCCATCAGGACAGGGGCCAACACCGGGGAGCTGTTTTTT.

There are a few counts of this clonotype. The chain has TRBV6-5 and TRBJ2-1; the match to TRBD2 covers 12 bases. Germline values: CDR1 MNHEY, CDR2 SVGAGI. This CDR3 comprises 15 residues. V lost 6 bases and J lost 4; bases outside the gene matches: 4. The CDR3 is CASRELAGGYNEQFF. CDR3 bases: TGTGCCAGCAGGGAACTAGCGGGGGGTTACAATGAGCAGTTCTTC.

This clonotype has more than one count but fewer than ten. This chain connects TRBV5-1 to TRBJ2-7; D is unresolved. Germline CDR1 SGHRS, CDR2 YFSETQ. Trimming took 5 bases from V and 0 from J, leaving 12 bases between them. This CDR3 comprises 14 residues. For the CDR3, the DNA is TGCGCCAGCAGTCCAGGTTTATCCTCCTACGAGCAGTACTTC. It encodes CASSPGLSSYEQYF.

This clonotype was counted at least ten times. The J gene is TRBJ2-3, the V gene TRBV7-2, with a tentative D call TRBD2 (6 bases). Germline CDR1 and CDR2: SGHTA and FQGNSA. The CDR3 is made up of 15 amino acids. V was clipped by 2 bases and J by 0 bases, with 9 bases between them. The CDR3 loop is CASSLWAGSTDTQYF. The DNA of the CDR3 is TGTGCCAGCAGCTTATGGGCGGGGAGCACAGATACGCAGTATTTT.

The chain links TRBV4-1 to TRBJ2-1; TRBD2 matches at 7 bases. With 0 bases clipped from V and 10 bases from J, the junction kept 15 bases outside the gene matches. Germline values: CDR1 MGHRA, CDR2 YSYEKL. CDR3 length equals 17 residues. CDR3 DNA sequence: TGCGCCAGCAGCCAAGATAGCGCGGGAGCACCCCTTCGGGAGCAGTTCTTC. This sequence encodes CASSQDSAGAPLREQFF.

This clonotype was seen repeatedly, ten times or more. This chain joins TRBV19 and TRBJ2-4; 11 positions match TRBD1. Germline CDR1 LNHDA, CDR2 SQIVND (reference sequence). CDR3 length: 16 amino acids. The junction had 10 bases not matched to a gene; V was cut back by 4 bases and J by 8 bases. The CDR3 protein is CASSTGTGGPLDIQYF. Written as DNA, the CDR3 is TGTGCCAGTAGTACCGGGACAGGGGGTCCGCTAGACATTCAGTACTTC.

The CDR3 nucleotides read TGTGCCTGGAGTGTAGTCGGGGGACTAGCTCGACAGACCCAGTACTTC. This codes for CAWSVVGGLARQTQYF. The chain recombines TRBV30 with TRBJ2-5; 9 bases are a match to TRBD2. Germline lookup yields CDR1 GTSNPN and CDR2 SVGIG (reference sequence). The V and J ends lost 0 bases and 6 bases, in that order; junction bases with no gene match: 11. CDR3 size: 16 residues.

At least ten counts were recorded for this clonotype. The chain carries TRBV5-1 and TRBJ1-2, with TRBD1 as a possible D gene (5 bases). Trimming removed 4 bases at V and 4 bases at J, with 8 bases between. The CDR3 consists of 12 residues. Per germline, CDR1 SGHRS and CDR2 YFSETQ. The CDR3 loop reads CASSIDSYGYTF. The CDR3 DNA reads as TGCGCCAGCAGCATTGACAGCTATGGCTACACCTTC. The whole variable domain, remainder taken from reference TRBV5-1 and TRBJ1-2, is KAGVTQTPRYLIKTRGQQVTLSCSPISGHRSVSWYQQTPGQGLQFLFEYFSETQRNKGNFPGRFSGRQFSNSRSEMNVSTLELGDSALYLCASSIDSYGYTFGSGTRLTVV.

The J gene is TRBJ2-5, the V gene TRBV21-1. TRBV21-1 is tagged as a pseudogene. The CDR3 is made up of 15 amino acids. The CDR3 here is CASSLSTEFQETQYF. The DNA of the CDR3 is TGTGCCAGCAGCTTATCGACCGAATTCCAAGAGACCCAGTACTTC.

This clonotype came up a few times. The genes are TRBV11-1 and TRBJ2-5; 8 nucleotides align to TRBD2. The CDR3 is 15 residues long. In germline, CDR1 is SGHAT, CDR2 FQDESV (reference sequence). Unmatched junction bases numbered 8, after V lost 2 bases and J lost 6 bases. CDR3 amino acids: CASSLFGGGLKTQYF. The CDR3 nucleotides are TGTGCCAGCAGCTTATTTGGCGGGGGGTTGAAGACCCAGTACTTC.

This clonotype was observed a handful of times. The CDR3 sequence: CASSYDPGGRNTGELFF. The CDR3 DNA sequence: TGCGCCAGCAGCTACGACCCAGGGGGTCGGAACACCGGGGAGCTGTTTTTT. V and J are TRBV5-1 and TRBJ2-2; 7 bases are shared with TRBD1. CDR3 length: 17 amino acids. The germline V gene has CDR1 SGHRS and CDR2 YFSETQ. V shed 3 bases, J shed 1 base, and the junction held 9 bases outside the gene matches.

This clonotype was counted between two and nine times. The gene calls are TRBV7-6 and TRBJ2-3, with a possible D match to TRBD2 (5 bases). This CDR3 has 15 residues. V shed 0 bases and J shed 5 bases, with 12 bases lying between them. Germline CDR1 SGHVS, CDR2 FNYEAQ. Here the CDR3 DNA reads TGTGCCAGCAGCTTAGCGGGAGCAGTGGGAGATACGCAGTATTTT. Encoded protein: CASSLAGAVGDTQYF.

On this clonotype itself: A read error may be the cause here, since a much bigger clone is one base away. V and J are TRBV5-4 and TRBJ2-2; 10 bases are shared with TRBD1. The CDR3 has 16 amino acids. Per germline, CDR1 SGHNT and CDR2 YYREEE (reference sequence). CDR3 sequence (DNA): TGTGCCAGCAGCCCTACCGGGACAGGGGTTACCGGGGAGCCGTTTTTT. It specifies CASSPTGTGVTGEPFF. The whole variable domain, filled in from reference TRBV5-4 and TRBJ2-2, reads ETGVTQSPTHLIKTRGQQVTLRCSSQSGHNTVSWYQQALGQGPQFIFQYYREEENGRGNFPPRFSGLQFPNYSSELNVNALELDDSALYLCASSPTGTGVTGEPFFGEGSRLTVL.

In this sample, this clonotype turned up a few times. J is TRBJ2-2 and V is TRBV7-3; 8 positions match TRBD2. Trimming at V came to 4 bases and at J to 8 bases, leaving 3 bases not matched to a gene. The length of the CDR3 is 13 residues. Looked up from germline, CDR1 is SGHTA and CDR2 is FQGTGA. The CDR3 DNA reads TGTGCCAGCAGCTCCCGGGAGGGAGGGGAGCTGTTTTTT. Its protein product is CASSSREGGELFF.

This clonotype was found a few times. V gene TRBV29-1 combines with J gene TRBJ2-3; possibly TRBD1 for D (6 bases). V lost 5 bases and J 6 bases, leaving 18 bases between the germline ends. CDR1 is SQVTM and CDR2 is ANQGSEA in the germline V gene. The CDR3 has 14 amino acids. The CDR3 region has the DNA TGCAGCGTTACTGCGGCAGGGGCCGTTGATACGCAGTATTTT. Residues: CSVTAAGAVDTQYF.

This clonotype was seen ten or more times. This chain connects TRBV6-6 to TRBJ2-3; 8 bases map to TRBD2. This CDR3 has 15 amino acids. Germline CDR1 is MNHNY and CDR2 is SVGAGI (reference sequence). V shed 2 bases and J 0 bases; nucleotides not matched to a gene: 1. As DNA, the CDR3 is TGTGCCAGCAGTTACGTAGCGGGGAGCACAGATACGCAGTATTTT. This codes for CASSYVAGSTDTQYF.

This clonotype was seen at least ten times. This chain links TRBV7-8 with TRBJ1-5; no firm D call. The CDR3 loop spans 14 amino acids. Germline values: CDR1 SGHVS, CDR2 FQNEAQ. Trimming took off 5 bases at V and 2 bases at J, with 10 bases between the two ends. CDR3 DNA sequence: TGTGCCAGCAGCCAACAAAGGGGCAATCAGCCCCAGCATTTT. It encodes CASSQQRGNQPQHF.